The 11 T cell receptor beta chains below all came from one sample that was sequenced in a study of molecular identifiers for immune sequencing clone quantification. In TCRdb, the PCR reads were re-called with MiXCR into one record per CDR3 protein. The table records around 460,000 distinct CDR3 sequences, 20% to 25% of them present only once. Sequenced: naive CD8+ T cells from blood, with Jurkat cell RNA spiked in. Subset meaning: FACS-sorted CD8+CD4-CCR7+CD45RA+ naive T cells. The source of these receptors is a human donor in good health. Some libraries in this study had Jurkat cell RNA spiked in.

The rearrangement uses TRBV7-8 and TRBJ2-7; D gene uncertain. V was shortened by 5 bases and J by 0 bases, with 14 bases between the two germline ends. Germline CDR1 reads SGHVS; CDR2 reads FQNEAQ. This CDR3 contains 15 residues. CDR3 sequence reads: CASSPPYGNSYEQYF. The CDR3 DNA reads TGTGCCAGCAGCCCCCCTTATGGGAACTCCTACGAGCAGTACTTC.

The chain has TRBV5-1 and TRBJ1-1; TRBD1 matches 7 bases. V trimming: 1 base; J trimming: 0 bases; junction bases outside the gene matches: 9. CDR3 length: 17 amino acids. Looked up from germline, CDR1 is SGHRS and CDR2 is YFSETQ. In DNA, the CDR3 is TGCGCCAGCAGCTTGCCCAGGGTGACAGGGATGAACACTGAAGCTTTCTTT. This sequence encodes CASSLPRVTGMNTEAFF.

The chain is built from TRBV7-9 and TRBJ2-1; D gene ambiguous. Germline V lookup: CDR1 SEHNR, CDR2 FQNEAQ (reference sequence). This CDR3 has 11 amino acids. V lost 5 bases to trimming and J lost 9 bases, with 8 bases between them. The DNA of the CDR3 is TGTGCCAGCAGCCCCTCCGGTGAGCAGTTCTTC. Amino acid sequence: CASSPSGEQFF.

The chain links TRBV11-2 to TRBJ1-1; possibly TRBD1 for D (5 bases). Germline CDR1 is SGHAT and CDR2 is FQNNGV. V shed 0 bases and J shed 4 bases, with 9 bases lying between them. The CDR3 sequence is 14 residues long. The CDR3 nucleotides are TGTGCCAGCAGCTTAGAGGAGGGGAGCACTGAAGCTTTCTTT. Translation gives CASSLEEGSTEAFF.

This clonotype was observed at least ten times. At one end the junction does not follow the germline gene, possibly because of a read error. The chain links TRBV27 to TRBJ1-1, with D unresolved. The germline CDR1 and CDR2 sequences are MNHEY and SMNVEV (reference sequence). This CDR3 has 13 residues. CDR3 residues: CASSLRMNTEAFF. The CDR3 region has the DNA TGCGCCAGCAGCTTGAGAATGAACACTGAAGCTTTCTTT.

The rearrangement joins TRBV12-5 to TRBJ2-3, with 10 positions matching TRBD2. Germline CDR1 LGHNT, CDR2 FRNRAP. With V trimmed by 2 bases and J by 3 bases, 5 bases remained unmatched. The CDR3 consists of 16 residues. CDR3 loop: CASGLLLAGKTDTQYF. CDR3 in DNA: TGTGCTAGTGGTTTGTTACTAGCGGGGAAGACAGATACGCAGTATTTT.

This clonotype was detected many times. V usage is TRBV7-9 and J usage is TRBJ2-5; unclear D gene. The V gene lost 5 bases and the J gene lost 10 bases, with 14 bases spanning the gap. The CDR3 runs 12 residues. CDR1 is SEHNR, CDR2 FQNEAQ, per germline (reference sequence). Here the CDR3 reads CASSPLGADQYF. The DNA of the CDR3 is TGTGCCAGCAGCCCCTTGGGCGCCGACCAGTACTTC.

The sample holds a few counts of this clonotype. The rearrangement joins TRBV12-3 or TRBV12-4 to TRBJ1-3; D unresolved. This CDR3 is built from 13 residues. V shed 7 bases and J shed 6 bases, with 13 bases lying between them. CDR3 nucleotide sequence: TGTGCCAGCACCACCGGACTCGAAAACACCATATATTTT. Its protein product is CASTTGLENTIYF.

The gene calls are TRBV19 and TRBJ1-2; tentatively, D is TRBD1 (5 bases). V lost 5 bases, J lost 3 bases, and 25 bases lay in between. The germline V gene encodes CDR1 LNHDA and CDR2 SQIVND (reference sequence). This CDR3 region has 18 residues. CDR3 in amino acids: CASSPAGAHQRRYYGYTF. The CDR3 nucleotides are TGTGCCAGTAGTCCAGCCGGGGCACACCAGAGGAGGTACTATGGCTACACCTTC.

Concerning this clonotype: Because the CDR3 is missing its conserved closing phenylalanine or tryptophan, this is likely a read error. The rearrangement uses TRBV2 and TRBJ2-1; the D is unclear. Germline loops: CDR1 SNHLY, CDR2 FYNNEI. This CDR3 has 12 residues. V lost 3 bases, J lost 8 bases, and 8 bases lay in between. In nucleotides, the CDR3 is TGTGCCAGCAGTGACCAACGCCATGAGCAGTTCTCC. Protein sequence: CASSDQRHEQFS.

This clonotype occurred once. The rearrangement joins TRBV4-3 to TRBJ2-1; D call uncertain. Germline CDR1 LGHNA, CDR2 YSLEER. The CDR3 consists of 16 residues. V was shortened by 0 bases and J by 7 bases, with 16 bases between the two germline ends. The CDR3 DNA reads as TGCGCCAGCAGCCAAGATCGAATCAGTAGTGTAAATGAGCAGTTCTTC. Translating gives CASSQDRISSVNEQFF.